Listed here are 25 T cell receptor beta chains from one sample, sequenced in a study of regulatory T cells in long-lasting Graves disease. Through Arm-PCR of CDR3 regions and iRepertoire HTBI primers, TCR beta libraries were built. One entry per CDR3 protein results from TCRdb running MiXCR on the multiplex PCR reads. The data show roughly 700,000 distinct CDR3 sequences, with around 30% seen just once and about two fifths held by the top ten. Time point specified: persistent/refractory GD, antithyroid drugs over 5 years with positive TRAb. PBMC-derived RNA was used for the TCR library. The sample here was peripheral blood mononuclear cells (PBMCs), taken when the disease was refractory, from a patient treated with antithyroid drugs. Every receptor here comes from a female donor with Graves disease.

This clonotype was picked up many times. The chain is built from TRBV28 and TRBJ1-6; perhaps TRBD1 as D (5 bases). The CDR3 length is 16 residues. The V gene's germline CDR1 is MDHEN and CDR2 SYDVKM. V shed 5 bases and J shed 5 bases, with 16 bases lying between them. The CDR3 spells CASSHGGTANNSPLHF. The CDR3 DNA is TGTGCCAGCAGTCACGGGGGAACAGCAAATAATTCACCCCTCCACTTT.

This clonotype has more than one count but fewer than ten. The chain recombines TRBV20-1 with TRBJ2-5, with TRBD2 identical over 13 bases. CDR3 length: 18 residues. Germline CDR1 DFQATT, CDR2 SNEGSKA (reference sequence). V dropped 5 bases and J dropped 4; count of bases not matched to a gene: 16. The CDR3 sequence: CSAGTEGLAGRGPETQYF. The CDR3 DNA sequence: TGCAGTGCTGGAACAGAGGGACTAGCGGGAAGAGGTCCAGAGACCCAGTACTTC.

The rearrangement joins TRBV7-9 to TRBJ1-1; tentative D call: TRBD1 (6 bases). This CDR3 region has 16 residues. V lost 1 base, J lost 1 base, and 13 bases lay in between. Germline CDR1 reads SEHNR; CDR2 reads FQNEAQ (reference sequence). The CDR3 spells CASSLETPTGNTEAFF. Written as DNA, the CDR3 is TGTGCCAGCAGCTTAGAAACCCCGACAGGGAACACTGAAGCTTTCTTT.

This clonotype has just one count. The J gene is TRBJ2-2, the V gene TRBV12-3 or TRBV12-4, with 7 bases that match TRBD2. There are 17 residues in the CDR3. With V trimmed by 5 bases and J by 1 base, 10 bases remained unmatched. The CDR3 DNA sequence: TGTGCCAGCAGTCCCCTCCGCGGGAGAGTGAACACCGGGGAGCTGTTTTTT. This translates into CASSPLRGRVNTGELFF.

The gene calls are TRBV13 and TRBJ2-7; D possibly corresponds to TRBD2 (5 bases). V was shortened by 2 bases and J by 2 bases, with 10 bases between the two germline ends. In germline, CDR1 is PRHDT, CDR2 FYEKMQ (reference sequence). The CDR3 totals 14 residues. CDR3 in amino acids: CASSLSLAPYEQYF. DNA for the CDR3: TGTGCCAGCAGCTTAAGTCTAGCACCCTACGAGCAGTACTTC.

V is TRBV5-1 and J is TRBJ2-5, with D perhaps TRBD1 (5 bases). Trimming pared 2 bases from V and 3 bases from J, leaving 11 bases between. The CDR3 runs to 14 residues. Germline V gene data show CDR1 as SGHRS and CDR2 as YFSETQ. The CDR3 loop is CASSFRQGEETQYF. The CDR3 nucleotides are TGCGCCAGCAGCTTCAGGCAGGGCGAAGAGACCCAGTACTTC. Full variable domain (outside the CDR3, taken from reference TRBV5-1 and TRBJ2-5): KAGVTQTPRYLIKTRGQQVTLSCSPISGHRSVSWYQQTPGQGLQFLFEYFSETQRNKGNFPGRFSGRQFSNSRSEMNVSTLELGDSALYLCASSFRQGEETQYFGPGTRLLVL.

This clonotype appeared a few times. This chain links TRBV30 with TRBJ1-1; a possible D gene is TRBD1 (5 bases). Trimming cost V 4 bases and J 0 bases, with 6 bases left between them. Germline-derived CDR1 and CDR2 are GTSNPN and SVGIG (reference sequence). The CDR3 has 12 amino acids. The CDR3 nucleotides are TGTGCCTGGACAGGGTTGAACACTGAAGCTTTCTTT. Protein: CAWTGLNTEAFF.

V usage is TRBV20-1 and J usage is TRBJ1-1; D gene uncertain. This CDR3 spans 10 amino acids. Germline V gene sequence: CDR1 DFQATT, CDR2 SNEGSKA (reference sequence). Between the trimmed V and J ends, which lost 6 bases and 7 bases, there was a span of 9 bases. CDR3: CSAVDFEAFF. CDR3 DNA sequence: TGCAGTGCGGTCGACTTTGAAGCTTTCTTT.

This chain links TRBV19 with TRBJ1-5, with D possibly matching TRBD1 (5 bases). V lost 8 bases to trimming and J lost 2 bases, with 13 bases between them. Germline V lookup: CDR1 LNHDA, CDR2 SQIVND (reference sequence). The CDR3 consists of 14 residues. The CDR3 here is CASRLVGGNQPQHF. The CDR3, as DNA: TGTGCCAGTCGGTTGGTGGGGGGCAATCAGCCCCAGCATTTT.

The V gene is TRBV19, the J gene TRBJ1-1, with 10 bases matching TRBD1. The CDR3 is 16 amino acids. Trimming took 5 bases from V and 4 from J; bases not matched to a gene: 10. The germline CDR1 and CDR2 sequences are LNHDA and SQIVND (reference sequence). The CDR3 DNA follows: TGTGCCAGTAGTCCCGCTCCAGGACAGGGGGTCACTGAAGCTTTCTTT. Amino acids: CASSPAPGQGVTEAFF.

Comment on this clonotype: A read error may account for a junction end that differs from germline. The rearrangement uses TRBV5-5 and TRBJ1-2; 10 positions agree with TRBD1. The germline CDR1 and CDR2 sequences are SGHKS and YYEKEE (reference sequence). The CDR3 has 14 residues. The DNA of the CDR3 is TGCGCCAGCAGCTCCTCGGGACAGGGGTTCGGCTACACCTTC. Translation: CASSSSGQGFGYTF.

This clonotype was seen more than once but under ten times. J is TRBJ2-1 and V is TRBV5-1; TRBD2 matches at 11 bases. There are 16 residues in the CDR3. CDR1 is SGHRS and CDR2 is YFSETQ in the germline V gene. V shed 2 bases and J 5 bases; nucleotides not matched to a gene: 6. The CDR3 is CASSFKLAGDDNEQFF. CDR3 bases: TGCGCCAGCAGCTTCAAACTAGCGGGAGATGACAATGAGCAGTTCTTC.

The rearrangement links TRBV6-1 to TRBJ1-2, with 7 bases matching TRBD1. Germline lookup yields CDR1 MNHNS and CDR2 SASEGT. V shed 11 bases and J 8 bases; nucleotides not matched to a gene: 14. The CDR3 runs to 13 residues. The chain's CDR3 is CAARDSFTGGYTF. DNA of the CDR3: TGTGCCGCCCGGGACAGCTTCACGGGGGGCTACACCTTC.

The chain has TRBV27 and TRBJ2-5, with 8 positions matching TRBD1. CDR3 size: 14 residues. Germline CDR1 is MNHEY and CDR2 is SMNVEV (reference sequence). V lost 6 bases to trimming and J lost 4 bases; unmatched junction nucleotides: 7. This CDR3 reads CASRTLDRGETQYF. The CDR3 DNA follows: TGTGCCAGCAGAACCCTCGACAGGGGAGAGACCCAGTACTTC.

The genes are TRBV30 and TRBJ1-5; 8 bases are a match to TRBD1. This CDR3 has 14 residues. The germline V gene encodes CDR1 GTSNPN and CDR2 SVGIG (reference sequence). V gave up 6 bases and J gave up 6 bases; unmatched junction bases: 10. This CDR3 reads CACQTGQASQPQHF. CDR3 DNA: TGTGCCTGCCAAACGGGACAGGCAAGTCAGCCCCAGCATTTT.

This clonotype has ten or more counts. The gene calls are TRBV28 and TRBJ2-2, with TRBD1 matching 9 bases. This CDR3 comprises 14 residues. In germline, CDR1 is MDHEN, CDR2 SYDVKM. V lost 6 bases to trimming and J lost 5 bases; unmatched junction nucleotides: 4. The CDR3 loop reads CASSRQGGTGELFF. CDR3 sequence (DNA): TGTGCCAGCAGCCGACAGGGGGGGACCGGGGAGCTGTTTTTT.

This chain uses TRBV3-1 with TRBJ1-5; no reliable D call. This CDR3 comprises 13 residues. The V and J ends lost 1 base and 5 bases respectively, with 6 bases between them. From germline, CDR1 is LGHDT and CDR2 YNNKEL (reference sequence). The CDR3 loop reads CASSQAQYQPQHF. The CDR3 region has the DNA TGTGCCAGCAGCCAAGCCCAATATCAGCCCCAGCATTTT.

This chain uses TRBV6-1 with TRBJ1-5, with D possibly being TRBD1 (6 bases). The ends were cut back, 4 bases at V and 0 bases at J, with 16 bases in the middle. The CDR3 contains 17 residues. Germline loops: CDR1 MNHNS, CDR2 SASEGT. Here the CDR3 reads CASSGLGQIYSNQPQHF. The DNA of the CDR3 is TGTGCCAGCAGTGGGCTGGGACAAATCTATAGCAATCAGCCCCAGCATTTT.

On this clonotype: A read error is possible here, since a much larger clone lies one base away. The CDR3 end shows no conserved phenylalanine or tryptophan, and so a read error is likely. The gene calls are TRBV20-1 and TRBJ2-5, with D possibly being TRBD1 (6 bases). This CDR3 region has 13 residues. Trimming pared 3 bases from V and 5 bases from J, leaving 13 bases between. Looked up from germline, CDR1 is DFQATT and CDR2 is SNEGSKA (reference sequence). The DNA of the CDR3 is TGCAGTGCTAGCCAGGGGTCTGGGGAGACCCAGTACCTC. Its protein is CSASQGSGETQYL.

CDR3 amino acids: CASSVDSIVTGELFF. The CDR3 coding sequence is TGTGCCAGCAGTGTGGACAGTATTGTCACCGGGGAGCTGTTTTTT. The chain uses TRBV2 and TRBJ2-2, with a possible D match to TRBD1 (6 bases). The CDR3 extends over 15 amino acids. Trimming cost V 4 bases and J 4 bases, with 13 bases left between them. Germline V gene data show CDR1 as SNHLY and CDR2 as FYNNEI.

This chain joins TRBV29-1 and TRBJ2-7; D not resolved. Germline CDR1 reads SQVTM; CDR2 reads ANQGSEA. V shed 4 bases and J shed 2 bases, with 6 bases lying between them. This CDR3 has 11 residues. The CDR3 coding sequence is TGCAGCGTTGTACAGACCTACGAGCAGTACTTC. This gives the protein CSVVQTYEQYF.

V is TRBV2 and J is TRBJ1-2, with D perhaps TRBD1 (5 bases). V lost 6 bases, J lost 8 bases, and 19 bases lay in between. From germline, CDR1 is SNHLY and CDR2 FYNNEI. There are 14 residues in the CDR3. CDR3 sequence reads: CASSNRRGEGGYTF. In DNA form, the CDR3 reads TGTGCCAGCAGCAATAGACGCGGCGAGGGGGGCTACACCTTC.

The V and J genes are TRBV9 and TRBJ1-6; a weak D match, TRBD1 (6 bases). Between the trimmed V and J ends, which lost 0 bases and 6 bases, there was a span of 7 bases. CDR1 and CDR2 (germline): SGDLS, YYNGEE. The CDR3 contains 14 residues. CDR3 in DNA: TGTGCCAGCAGCGTAGCCAGGGGTAATTCACCCCTCCACTTT. This gives the protein CASSVARGNSPLHF.

This chain uses TRBV6-1 with TRBJ1-2; no clear D gene. Trimming pared 6 bases from V and 0 bases from J, leaving 14 bases between. In germline, CDR1 is MNHNS, CDR2 SASEGT. The CDR3 sequence is 15 residues long. CDR3 residues: CASRPSGYTNYGYTF. CDR3 bases: TGTGCCAGCAGACCCTCGGGGTACACTAACTATGGCTACACCTTC.

This clonotype was counted between two and nine times. The J gene is TRBJ2-7, the V gene TRBV6-5, with 11 bases identical to TRBD2. V was clipped by 2 bases and J by 4 bases; unmatched bases: 1. This CDR3 contains 14 residues. The germline V gene has CDR1 MNHEY and CDR2 SVGAGI. CDR3 nucleotides: TGTGCCAGCAGTTACGGACTAGCGGGTTACGAGCAGTACTTC. It translates to CASSYGLAGYEQYF.